This T cell receptor beta chain was recorded in a study of a mutant IDH1 vaccine in newly diagnosed glioma (dated by TCRdb to 2020 to 2022). Concerning the study at large: Of the 25 to 35 treated patients, 62.5% were male and roughly 38% were female, and a mean age of approximately 40 years was recorded. For exploratory analyses, 25 to 30 treated patients had longitudinal TCRB deep sequencing done wherever samples were available. Before enrollment, most patients had been given radiochemotherapy with temozolomide as standard therapy, while the rest had received either radiotherapy alone or temozolomide alone. Peripheral blood was collected at six visits: V03 (baseline), V05, V07, V10, V12 and V13. The study at large found these results: According to the authors, sample limitations meant that analyses of patient blood samples could not be reproduced. No apparent relationship was observed between pseudoprogression and alterations in the top peripheral T cell clonotypes detected by TCRB sequencing. PBMC samples for TCRB deep sequencing were selected based on availability. Vaccine-induced immune responses across multiple MHC alleles were detected in 93.3% of patients.

Per the publication, the time point label means: baseline, week 1 (first vaccination visit). This specimen's treatment or condition label, interpreted: pre-vaccination baseline after standard-of-care therapy. All donors had newly diagnosed IDH1-mutant astrocytomas of WHO grade 3 or 4 that showed loss of nuclear ATRX. The samples were drawn from NOA16, a multicentre, single-arm, open-label phase I trial in Germany that tested a mutant IDH1 peptide vaccine in humans for the first time. For immunogenicity testing, the blood drawn at visit V03 was used as the baseline sample. The DNeasy Blood and Tissue Kit was used to extract genomic DNA from EDTA blood for TCRB sequencing. Libraries came from the immunoSEQ multiplex PCR assay. Rearranged TCR beta chain sequences were amplified using the hsTCRB Kit according to the manufacturer's protocol. An Illumina MiSeq was used to sequence the TCRB libraries. Processing in the source paper ran as follows. The proprietary platform of the kit vendor was used for demultiplexing, trimming and gene mapping. Here the immuneACCESS table is served through TCRdb, limited to in-frame sequences with V and J called. Missing clones are a known gap in these copies; in checked studies unresolved V genes cover under half, and the rest lacks a known reason. The D gene and trimming were derived from the DNA, and the V and J assignments and clone size from that table. The sample has approximately 25,000 clones on record, around 93% of them singletons. The ten largest clones capture about 1.2% of the sample.

The CDR3 contains 11 residues, cysteine and phenylalanine counted. Of the read, only the CDR3 DNA is kept; its 33 bases are in frame from base 1. About this clone itself: There is no known antigen for this receptor. Per-nucleotide qualities are absent, and no much larger clonotype sits a single base away.

The V gene is TRBV21-1 and the J gene is TRBJ2-7; the D call TRBD2 from the table was never checked on the DNA. TRBV21-1 is a pseudogene. This receptor was identified in a man aged 35 to 55 with glioma. Sequenced here: PBMCs, sampled from a glioma patient treated with radiotherapy, temozolomide or both. The sequenced DNA is TGTGCCAGCAGCAAAGCCGTCGAGCAGTACTTC. This sequence encodes CASSKAVEQYF.